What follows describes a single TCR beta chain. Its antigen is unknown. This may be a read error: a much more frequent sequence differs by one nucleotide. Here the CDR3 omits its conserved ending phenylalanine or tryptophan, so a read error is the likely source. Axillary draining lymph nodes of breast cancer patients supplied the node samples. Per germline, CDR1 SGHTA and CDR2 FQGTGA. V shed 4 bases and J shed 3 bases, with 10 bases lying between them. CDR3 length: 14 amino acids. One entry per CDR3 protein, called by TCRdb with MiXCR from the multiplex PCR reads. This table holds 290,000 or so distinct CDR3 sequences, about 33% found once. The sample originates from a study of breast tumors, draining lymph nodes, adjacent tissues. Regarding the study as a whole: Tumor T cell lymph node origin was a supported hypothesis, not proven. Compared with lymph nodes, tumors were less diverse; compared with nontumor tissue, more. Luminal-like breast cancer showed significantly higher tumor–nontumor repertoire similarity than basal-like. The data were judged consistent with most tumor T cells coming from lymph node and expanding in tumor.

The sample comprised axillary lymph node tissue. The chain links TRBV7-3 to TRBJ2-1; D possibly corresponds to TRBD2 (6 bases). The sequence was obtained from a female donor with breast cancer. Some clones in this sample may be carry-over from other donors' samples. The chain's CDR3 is CASSSVGGYNEQFL. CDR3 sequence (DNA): TGTGCCAGCAGCTCCGTCGGGGGCTACAATGAGCAGTTCCTC.